The subject of this entry is one TCR beta chain. TCRdb's copy holds only in-frame clones and misses some; the assay was immunoSEQ multiplex PCR. The table shows more than 150,000 clones, with around 81% occurring only once. The sample is drawn from a study of blood T cell repertoires in COVID-19. CDR1 GTSNPN and CDR2 SVGIG come from the germline V gene (reference sequence). CDR3 length: 12 amino acids. The trim removed 0 bases at V and 10 bases at J, leaving 5 bases unmatched. The Seattle patients joined while their infection was active and were tracked longitudinally afterward. The sequencing input was peripheral blood. The V call is TRBV30, the J call TRBJ1-1, with 7 bases identical to TRBD1. The receptor's source is a woman aged 80 or over with COVID-19, enrolled during active disease. The CDR3 DNA reads TGTGCCTGGAGTGTACAGGGGCTGGGAGCTTTCTTT. Translated, it gives CAWSVQGLGAFF. Full variable domain (outside the CDR3, taken from reference TRBV30 and TRBJ1-1): SQTIHQWPATLVQPVGSPLSLECTVEGTSNPNLYWYRQAAGRGLQLLFYSVGIGQISSEVPQNLSASRPQDRQFILSSKKLLLSDSGFYLCAWSVQGLGAFFGQGTRLTVV.